Following are 25 T cell receptor beta chains from one sample sequenced in a study of long-term antiretroviral therapy in people with HIV. Version v3.0 of the immunoSEQ assay was performed at survey level. Repertoires were generated with immunoSEQ multiplex PCR, while TCRdb's copy carries only in-frame clones and drops some. Of around 35,000 clones listed, roughly three quarters are singletons. The specimen was unsorted PBMCs, collected 3.1 years after starting antiretroviral therapy. Receptors were obtained from a woman in her 50s with HIV.

V is TRBV19 and J is TRBJ2-2; D gene unclear. Germline V gene lookup returns CDR1 LNHDA and CDR2 SQIVND (reference sequence). V dropped 7 bases and J dropped 3 bases, with 6 bases sitting between them. The CDR3 runs to 12 residues. This CDR3 is CASIADTGELFF. The CDR3 DNA is TGTGCCAGTATTGCAGACACCGGGGAGCTGTTTTTT.

The J gene is TRBJ2-2, the V gene TRBV7-2; no clear D. Germline V CDR1 and CDR2: SGHTA, FQGNSA. The CDR3 sequence is 16 residues long. V was clipped by 2 bases and J by 0 bases, with 10 bases between them. The CDR3 spells CASSLFPTANTGELFF. The CDR3 bases are TGTGCCAGCAGCTTATTCCCTACTGCGAACACCGGGGAGCTGTTTTTT.

V gene TRBV28 combines with J gene TRBJ2-7; D may be TRBD2 (6 bases). The CDR3 has 12 residues. Trimming took 5 bases from V and 8 from J, leaving 13 bases between them. Germline CDR1 reads MDHEN; CDR2 reads SYDVKM. The CDR3 reads CASSIRRAKQYF. The CDR3 region has the DNA TGTGCCAGCAGTATACGGAGGGCGAAGCAGTACTTC.

V gene TRBV4-1 combines with J gene TRBJ1-6; D uncertain. This CDR3 has 15 residues. The ends were cut back, 1 base at V and 7 bases at J, with 11 bases in the middle. CDR1 is MGHRA, CDR2 YSYEKL, per germline. The CDR3 nucleotides are TGCGCCAGCAGCCAAGTTAAACTCGTAAATTCACCCCTCCACTTT. Amino acids: CASSQVKLVNSPLHF.

This chain links TRBV27 with TRBJ2-1, with no clear D. The CDR3 runs to 14 residues. Trimming cost V 4 bases and J 4 bases, with 11 bases left between them. CDR1 is MNHEY and CDR2 is SMNVEV in the germline V gene (reference sequence). The CDR3 sequence: CASSSPRRYNEQFF. The CDR3 nucleotides are TGTGCCAGCAGTTCCCCTCGGCGATACAATGAGCAGTTCTTC.

The gene calls are TRBV23-1 and TRBJ2-6; TRBD1 matches 8 bases. TRBV23-1 is designated an ORF whose function remains uncertain. The CDR3 extends over 16 amino acids. The junction had 0 bases not matched to a gene; V was cut back by 0 bases and J by 2 bases. The CDR3 loop is CASSQSTGAGANVLTF. Here the CDR3 DNA reads TGCGCCAGCAGTCAATCGACAGGGGCTGGGGCCAACGTCCTGACTTTC.

The chain uses TRBV11-1 and TRBJ2-7; the D gene is possibly TRBD1 (6 bases). The CDR3 extends over 14 amino acids. The V end was cut by 5 bases, the J end by 0 bases, with 11 bases between. Per germline, CDR1 SGHAT and CDR2 FQDESV (reference sequence). The chain's CDR3 is CASSPQGHSYEQYF. The CDR3 bases are TGTGCCAGCAGCCCTCAGGGGCACTCCTACGAGCAGTACTTC.

This clone was found a few times. The chain joins TRBV10-2 to TRBJ2-2; D may be TRBD1 or TRBD2 (5 bases each). The V gene's germline CDR1 is WSHSY and CDR2 SAAADI. This CDR3 spans 13 amino acids. The germline V and J ends were trimmed by 1 base and 6 bases, with 6 bases remaining between them. As DNA, the CDR3 is TGCGCCAGCAGTGAGTGGGGGTCCGGGGAGCTGTTTTTT. It is translated as CASSEWGSGELFF.

This chain connects TRBV6-1 to TRBJ2-3, with D unclear. The germline V gene has CDR1 MNHNS and CDR2 SASEGT. Trimming cost V 7 bases and J 4 bases, with 9 bases left between them. The CDR3 length is 12 residues. The CDR3 nucleotides are TGTGCCAGCATCATATATCCAGATACGCAGTATTTT. This encodes CASIIYPDTQYF.

The chain recombines TRBV6-5 with TRBJ1-4; the D is unclear. The V end lost 3 bases, the J end lost 5 bases, and 16 bases lay between the germline ends. Germline V gene data show CDR1 as MNHEY and CDR2 as SVGAGI. The CDR3 length is 16 residues. In DNA form, the CDR3 reads TGTGCCAGCAGTTATTCCGGAGTGGTAGAGAATGAAAAACTGTTTTTT. It codes for CASSYSGVVENEKLFF.

The chain has TRBV5-1 and TRBJ1-1, with 7 bases matching TRBD1. V dropped 4 bases and J dropped 1; count of bases not matched to a gene: 4. The CDR3 contains 14 residues. Germline lookup yields CDR1 SGHRS and CDR2 YFSETQ. This CDR3 reads CASSIRQGNTEAFF. The DNA for the CDR3 is TGCGCCAGCAGCATACGACAGGGGAACACTGAAGCTTTCTTT. The variable domain in full, with the rest retrieved from reference TRBV5-1 and TRBJ1-1, is KAGVTQTPRYLIKTRGQQVTLSCSPISGHRSVSWYQQTPGQGLQFLFEYFSETQRNKGNFPGRFSGRQFSNSRSEMNVSTLELGDSALYLCASSIRQGNTEAFFGQGTRLTVV.

Only a few counts were recorded for this clone. This sequence joins TRBV12-5 and TRBJ1-4; unclear D gene. V lost 0 bases, J lost 4 bases, and 9 bases lay in between. The CDR3 runs 15 residues. CDR1 and CDR2 from the germline V gene are LGHNT and FRNRAP. The CDR3 is CASGLVNSLNEKLFF. DNA of the CDR3: TGTGCTAGTGGTTTGGTAAACAGCCTTAATGAAAAACTGTTTTTT.

This clone came up once. V is TRBV7-2 and J is TRBJ2-3; D may be TRBD2 (5 bases). The V end lost 1 base, the J end lost 4 bases, and 9 bases lay between the germline ends. This CDR3 is built from 14 residues. Germline-derived CDR1 and CDR2 are SGHTA and FQGNSA. CDR3 sequence reads: CASSLERRSDTQYF. The CDR3 nucleotides read TGTGCCAGCAGCTTAGAGCGGCGGTCAGATACGCAGTATTTT.

This clone was counted a single time. The rearrangement uses TRBV7-9 and TRBJ2-1; D not resolved. This CDR3 contains 11 residues. V shed 2 bases and J shed 5 bases, with 1 base lying between them. Per germline, CDR1 SEHNR and CDR2 FQNEAQ (reference sequence). CDR3 sequence: CASSLNNEQFF. The CDR3 bases are TGTGCCAGCAGCTTAAACAATGAGCAGTTCTTC. The complete variable domain, with remaining parts taken from reference TRBV7-9 and TRBJ2-1, reads DTGVSQNPRHKITKRGQNVTFRCDPISEHNRLYWYRQTLGQGPEFLTYFQNEAQLEKSRLLSDRFSAERPKGSFSTLEIQRTEQGDSAMYLCASSLNNEQFFGPGTRLTVL.

The chain recombines TRBV7-3 with TRBJ1-1, with 11 bases lining up with TRBD1. CDR1 is SGHTA and CDR2 is FQGTGA in the germline V gene. This CDR3 has 17 amino acids. V gave up 1 base and J gave up 2 bases; unmatched junction bases: 6. The CDR3: CASSLNPGTGGNTEAFF. The CDR3 coding sequence is TGTGCCAGCAGCTTAAACCCCGGGACAGGGGGAAACACTGAAGCTTTCTTT.

V is TRBV2 and J is TRBJ2-3, with TRBD1 as a possible D gene (5 bases). Germline V gene sequence: CDR1 SNHLY, CDR2 FYNNEI. The CDR3 totals 15 residues. Trimming stripped 3 bases from V and 6 bases from J, with 16 bases between. CDR3: CASSDRTPRVDTQYF. The CDR3 DNA sequence: TGTGCCAGCAGTGACCGGACACCTAGGGTGGATACGCAGTATTTT.

DNA of the CDR3: TGTGCCAGCAGTGAAGCGGGGGACAGCTACAATCAGCCCCAGCATTTT. Translating gives CASSEAGDSYNQPQHF. This chain links TRBV2 with TRBJ1-5; TRBD1 aligns across 7 bases. The germline V gene encodes CDR1 SNHLY and CDR2 FYNNEI. CDR3 length: 16 residues. V shed 0 bases and J 3 bases; nucleotides not matched to a gene: 5.

The chain recombines TRBV5-4 with TRBJ2-7; no definite D call. CDR1 is SGHNT, CDR2 YYREEE, per germline (reference sequence). The length of the CDR3 is 12 residues. Trimming took 5 bases from V and 3 from J, leaving 9 bases between them. As DNA, the CDR3 is TGTGCCAGCAGTGGGAACCACTACGAGCAGTACTTC. It translates to CASSGNHYEQYF.

This chain connects TRBV7-2 to TRBJ1-1; D is unclear. The CDR3 has 13 residues. The V end lost 3 bases, the J end lost 2 bases, and 7 bases lay between the germline ends. Germline V gives CDR1 SGHTA, CDR2 FQGNSA. CDR3 protein: CASSFGKNTEAFF. Here the CDR3 DNA reads TGTGCCAGCAGCTTCGGGAAAAACACTGAAGCTTTCTTT.

This chain connects TRBV11-2 to TRBJ2-5; the D is unclear. V lost 0 bases and J 5 bases, leaving 7 bases between the germline ends. Germline lookup yields CDR1 SGHAT and CDR2 FQNNGV. This CDR3 is built from 13 residues. The chain's CDR3 is CASSLEVRETQYF. For the CDR3, the DNA is TGTGCCAGCAGCTTAGAAGTCAGGGAGACCCAGTACTTC.

This clone was found a few times. The V call is TRBV9, the J call TRBJ2-1; D call uncertain. This CDR3 spans 13 amino acids. V was clipped by 7 bases and J by 5 bases, with 13 bases between them. Per the germline V gene, CDR1 is SGDLS and CDR2 is YYNGEE. The CDR3 DNA is TGTGCCAGCGGTTTCGGATCTGACAATGAGCAGTTCTTC. As protein: CASGFGSDNEQFF. Filled out from reference TRBV9 and TRBJ2-1, the complete variable domain reads DSGVTQTPKHLITATGQRVTLRCSPRSGDLSVYWYQQSLDQGLQFLIQYYNGEERAKGNILERFSAQQFPDLHSELNLSSLELGDSALYFCASGFGSDNEQFFGPGTRLTVL.

This chain uses TRBV9 with TRBJ1-2, with D perhaps TRBD1 (5 bases). Germline lookup yields CDR1 SGDLS and CDR2 YYNGEE. The germline V and J ends were trimmed by 3 bases and 3 bases, with 18 bases remaining between them. The CDR3 runs to 16 residues. CDR3 DNA sequence: TGTGCCAGCAGCGCGCGCGGGCTCCGGGGGGACTATGGCTACACCTTC. Translated: CASSARGLRGDYGYTF.

The chain employs TRBV7-9 and TRBJ2-6; D is unresolved. CDR1 is SEHNR and CDR2 is FQNEAQ in the germline V gene (reference sequence). V lost 5 bases and J 0 bases, leaving 5 bases between the germline ends. The CDR3 runs 14 residues. The CDR3 is CASSQSSGANVLTF. CDR3 bases: TGTGCCAGCAGCCAGAGCTCTGGGGCCAACGTCCTGACTTTC.

CDR3 sequence: CASSYGDRVIGEQYF. The CDR3 bases are TGTGCCAGCAGTTACGGGGACAGGGTCATCGGGGAGCAGTACTTC. The chain is built from TRBV6-5 and TRBJ2-7, with 9 bases lining up with TRBD1. Trimming took 2 bases from V and 7 from J; bases not matched to a gene: 9. The CDR3 is 15 residues long. CDR1 is MNHEY and CDR2 is SVGAGI in the germline V gene.

In its sample, this clone was seen a few times. V usage is TRBV25-1 and J usage is TRBJ1-1, with D uncertain. CDR1 is MGHDK, CDR2 SYGVNS, per germline. Trimming stripped 6 bases from V and 8 bases from J, with 16 bases between. The CDR3 length is 13 residues. CDR3 region: CASRSSLGMEAFF. The DNA for the CDR3 is TGTGCCAGCAGATCGAGCCTGGGGATGGAAGCTTTCTTT.